Detailed here is one T cell receptor (beta chain). What it binds is unknown. The ends were cut back, 4 bases at V and 0 bases at J, with 15 bases in the middle. CDR1 is SGDLS, CDR2 YYNGEE, per germline. The CDR3 is 16 amino acids. The data were taken from a study of T cell clones after liver transplantation. The overall study: Graft-donor-reactive sequences were compared with third-party-reactive TCRbeta sequences from pre-transplant mixed lymphocyte reactions. Blood was drawn pre-transplant, before withdrawal, and after full or failed withdrawal. General study points: Rather than being deleted, graft donor-reactive T cells may have moved into the graft. These preliminary findings come from unstandardized post-transplant sampling times.

Measured with immunoSEQ multiplex PCR; TCRdb has only the in-frame clones, and not every one. Found here are more than 95,000 clones, approximately 78% of them singletons; the top ten hold around 0.94%. This sequence joins TRBV9 and TRBJ2-3, with D possibly being TRBD1 (6 bases). This sequence originates from a human donor who received a liver transplant. The specimen comprised CD4+ T cells from blood, sampled before liver transplant. Here the CDR3 reads CASSHEAGTSTDTQYF. Here the CDR3 DNA reads TGTGCCAGCAGCCACGAAGCCGGGACAAGCACAGATACGCAGTATTTT. Drawing the rest from reference TRBV9 and TRBJ2-3, the complete variable domain is DSGVTQTPKHLITATGQRVTLRCSPRSGDLSVYWYQQSLDQGLQFLIQYYNGEERAKGNILERFSAQQFPDLHSELNLSSLELGDSALYFCASSHEAGTSTDTQYFGPGTRLTVL.